This TCR beta chain emerged from a study of blood T cell repertoires in COVID-19. Study-level background: Acute and convalescent COVID-19 samples came from the United States, Italy and Spain. T cells, B-cell-depleted T cells, or PBMCs provided the cDNA or gDNA that served as material.

The CDR3 is 13 residues long. Germline assignment: CDR1 SGDLS and CDR2 YYNGEE. V gave up 5 bases and J gave up 7 bases, with 15 bases separating them. Study processing details: By means of reference gene primer amplification, nucleated cell counts were estimated. Here immunoSEQ multiplex PCR was the method, and the copy in TCRdb shows in-frame clones only, minus some. That table supplies the V and J calls and clone size; D and trimming were determined from the DNA. The sample has some 51,000 clones; 90% are singletons. The J gene is TRBJ2-5, the V gene TRBV9; TRBD1 might be the D (5 bases). The receptor comes from a man aged 35 to 55 with acute or convalescent COVID-19. The source material was peripheral blood. CDR3 nucleotides: TGTGCCAGCAGAGAGGCAGGGTCCCCGACCCAGTACTTC. The encoded protein is CASREAGSPTQYF.